The subject of this entry is one T cell receptor beta chain. In the source study's methods: Reference gene primer amplification gave estimated nucleated cell counts. Generated by immunoSEQ multiplex PCR, the TCRdb table keeps only in-frame clones and is missing some. V and J calls plus clone size are reproduced from that table; the DNA served to infer D and trimming. The data contain about 70,000 clones, around 88% of them singletons. This specimen comes from a study of blood T cell repertoires in COVID-19. Study summary: Samples representing acute and convalescent COVID-19 were sourced from the United States, Italy and Spain. T cells, B-cell-depleted T cells, or PBMCs supplied cDNA or gDNA.

Germline V gene sequence: CDR1 MNHEY, CDR2 SMNVEV (reference sequence). V was pared by 5 bases and J by 3 bases, with 11 bases of the junction left unmatched. CDR3 length equals 16 residues. Sequences were obtained from peripheral blood. The TCR was taken from a woman aged 80 or older with acute or convalescent COVID-19. This sequence joins TRBV27 and TRBJ2-7, with TRBD1 matching over 9 bases. CDR3 bases: TGTGCCAGCAGTGGGGGACAGGGTGGGGGACTCTACGAGCAGTACTTC. Translating it yields CASSGGQGGGLYEQYF.